Detailed here is one T cell receptor (beta chain). Participant age was about 18 to 89 years, and participants resided in around 24 US areas. Cohort assignment relied on participant-reported clinical history. Some clones are missing from TCRdb's copy, which holds only in-frame ones; the method was immunoSEQ multiplex PCR. The sample yields more than 200,000 clones, over 75% seen once. This sample was taken from a study of blood T cell repertoires in COVID-19. At the level of the study: The United States, Italy and Spain supplied acute and convalescent COVID-19 samples. T cells, B-cell-depleted T cells, or PBMCs provided the cDNA or gDNA that served as material.

This CDR3 is 11 amino acids long. V lost 0 bases, J lost 8 bases, and 5 bases lay in between. The V gene's germline CDR1 is SGHNT and CDR2 YYREEE (reference sequence). The chain couples TRBV5-4 to TRBJ1-1; a possible D gene is TRBD1 (5 bases). The sample taken for sequencing was PBMCs or T cells enriched from blood (not recorded which). The TCR originated in a man in his thirties or forties in a cohort exposed to, infected with or recovered from COVID-19 (not recorded which). The CDR3 bases are TGTGCCAGCAGCTTGGACAGGGAAGCTTTCTTT. This codes for CASSLDREAFF.